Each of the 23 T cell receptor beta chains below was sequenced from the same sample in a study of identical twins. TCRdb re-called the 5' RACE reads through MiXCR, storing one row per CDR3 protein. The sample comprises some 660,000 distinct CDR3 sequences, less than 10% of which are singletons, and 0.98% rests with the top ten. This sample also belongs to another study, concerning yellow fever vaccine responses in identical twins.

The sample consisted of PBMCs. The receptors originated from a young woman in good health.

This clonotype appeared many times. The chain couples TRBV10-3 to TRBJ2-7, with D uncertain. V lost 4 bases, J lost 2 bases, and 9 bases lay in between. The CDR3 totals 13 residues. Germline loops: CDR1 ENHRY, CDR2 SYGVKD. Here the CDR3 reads CAISGPLTYEQYF. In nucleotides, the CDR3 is TGTGCCATCAGTGGACCTTTAACCTACGAGCAGTACTTC.

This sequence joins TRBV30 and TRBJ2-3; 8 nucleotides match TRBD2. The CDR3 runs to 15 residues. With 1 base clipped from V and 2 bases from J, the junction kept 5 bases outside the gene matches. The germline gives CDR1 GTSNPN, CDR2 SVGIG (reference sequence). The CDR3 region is CAWSGTGGNTDTQYF. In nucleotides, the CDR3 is TGTGCCTGGAGTGGAACGGGGGGGAACACAGATACGCAGTATTTT.

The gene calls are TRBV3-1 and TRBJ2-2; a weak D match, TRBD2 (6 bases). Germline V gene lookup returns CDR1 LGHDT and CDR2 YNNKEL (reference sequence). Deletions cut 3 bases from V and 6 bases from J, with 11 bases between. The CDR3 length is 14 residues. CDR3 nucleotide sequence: TGTGCCAGCAGCCACTGGGGGGAATCCGGGGAGCTGTTTTTT. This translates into CASSHWGESGELFF.

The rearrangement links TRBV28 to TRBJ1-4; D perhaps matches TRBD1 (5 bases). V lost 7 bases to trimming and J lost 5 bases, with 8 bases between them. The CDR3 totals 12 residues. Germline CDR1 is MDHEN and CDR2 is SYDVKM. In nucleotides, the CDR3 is TGTGCCAGCAATGACAGAAATGAAAAACTGTTTTTT. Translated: CASNDRNEKLFF.

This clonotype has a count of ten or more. CDR3 sequence reads: CASSYQPASGNTIYF. CDR3 bases: TGCGCCAGCAGCTACCAGCCAGCCTCTGGAAACACCATATATTTT. The chain uses TRBV5-1 and TRBJ1-3; D gene unclear. The V and J ends lost 3 bases and 0 bases respectively, with 10 bases between them. The CDR3 has 15 amino acids. Germline values: CDR1 SGHRS, CDR2 YFSETQ.

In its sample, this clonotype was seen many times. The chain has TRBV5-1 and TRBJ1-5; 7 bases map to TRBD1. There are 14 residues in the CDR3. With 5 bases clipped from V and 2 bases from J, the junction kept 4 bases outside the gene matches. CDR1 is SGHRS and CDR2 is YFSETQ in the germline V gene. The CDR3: CASRPGGGNQPQHF. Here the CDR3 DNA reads TGCGCCAGCAGGCCAGGGGGGGGCAATCAGCCCCAGCATTTT. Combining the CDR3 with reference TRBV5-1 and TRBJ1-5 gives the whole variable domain KAGVTQTPRYLIKTRGQQVTLSCSPISGHRSVSWYQQTPGQGLQFLFEYFSETQRNKGNFPGRFSGRQFSNSRSEMNVSTLELGDSALYLCASRPGGGNQPQHFGDGTRLSIL.

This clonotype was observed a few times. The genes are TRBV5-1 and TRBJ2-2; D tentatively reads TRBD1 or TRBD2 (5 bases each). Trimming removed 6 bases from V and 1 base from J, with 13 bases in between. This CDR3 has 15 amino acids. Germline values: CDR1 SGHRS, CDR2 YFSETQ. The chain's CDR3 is CASTSRDQNTGELFF. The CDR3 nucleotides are TGCGCCAGCACCTCTCGGGACCAGAACACCGGGGAGCTGTTTTTT. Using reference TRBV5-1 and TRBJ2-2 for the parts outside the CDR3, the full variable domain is KAGVTQTPRYLIKTRGQQVTLSCSPISGHRSVSWYQQTPGQGLQFLFEYFSETQRNKGNFPGRFSGRQFSNSRSEMNVSTLELGDSALYLCASTSRDQNTGELFFGEGSRLTVL.

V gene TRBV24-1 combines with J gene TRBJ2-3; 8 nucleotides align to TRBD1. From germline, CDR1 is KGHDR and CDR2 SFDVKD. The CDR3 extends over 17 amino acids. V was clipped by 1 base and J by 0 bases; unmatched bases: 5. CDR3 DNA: TGTGCCACCAGTGATTTAGGACAGGGTCCCAGCACAGATACGCAGTATTTT. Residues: CATSDLGQGPSTDTQYF.

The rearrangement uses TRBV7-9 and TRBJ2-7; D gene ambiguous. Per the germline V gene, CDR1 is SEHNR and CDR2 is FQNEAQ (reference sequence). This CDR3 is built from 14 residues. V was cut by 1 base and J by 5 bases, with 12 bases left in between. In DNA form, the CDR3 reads TGTGCCAGCAGCTTAGTTACACGTCCAGACGAGCAGTACTTC. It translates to CASSLVTRPDEQYF.

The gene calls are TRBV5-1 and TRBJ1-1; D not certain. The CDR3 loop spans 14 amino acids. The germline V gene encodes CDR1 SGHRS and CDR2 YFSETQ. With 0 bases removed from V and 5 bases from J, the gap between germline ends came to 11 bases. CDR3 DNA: TGCGCCAGCAGCTTGGTAGGTTCTCGAACTGAAGCTTTCTTT. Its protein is CASSLVGSRTEAFF.

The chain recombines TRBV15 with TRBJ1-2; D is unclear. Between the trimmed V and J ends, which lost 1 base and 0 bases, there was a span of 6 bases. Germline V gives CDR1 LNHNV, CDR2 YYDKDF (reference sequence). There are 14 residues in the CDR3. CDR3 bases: TGTGCCACCAGCAGAGGAGAAGCTAACTATGGCTACACCTTC. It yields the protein CATSRGEANYGYTF.

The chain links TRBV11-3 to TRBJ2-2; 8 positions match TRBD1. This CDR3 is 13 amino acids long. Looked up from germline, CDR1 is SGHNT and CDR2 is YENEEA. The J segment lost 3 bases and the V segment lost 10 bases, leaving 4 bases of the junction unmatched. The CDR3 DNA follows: TGTGCCACCGAGGGACAGGACACCGGGGAGCTGTTTTTT. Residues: CATEGQDTGELFF. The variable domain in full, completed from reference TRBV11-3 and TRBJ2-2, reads EAGVVQSPRYKIIEKKQPVAFWCNPISGHNTLYWYLQNLGQGPELLIRYENEEAVDDSQLPKDRFSAERLKGVDSTLKIQPAELGDSAVYLCATEGQDTGELFFGEGSRLTVL.

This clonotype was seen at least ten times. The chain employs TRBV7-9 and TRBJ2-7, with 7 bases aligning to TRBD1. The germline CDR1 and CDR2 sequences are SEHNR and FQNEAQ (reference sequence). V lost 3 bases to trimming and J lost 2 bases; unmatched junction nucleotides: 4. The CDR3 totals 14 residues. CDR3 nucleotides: TGTGCCAGCAGCTTCCCTGGACAGGCCTACGAGCAGTACTTC. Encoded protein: CASSFPGQAYEQYF.

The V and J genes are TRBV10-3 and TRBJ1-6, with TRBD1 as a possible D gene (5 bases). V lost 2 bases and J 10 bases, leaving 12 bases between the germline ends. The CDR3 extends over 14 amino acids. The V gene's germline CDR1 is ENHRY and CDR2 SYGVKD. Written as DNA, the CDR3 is TGTGCCATCAGTGAGGAGGGGTTACTCTCACCCCTCCACTTT. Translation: CAISEEGLLSPLHF.

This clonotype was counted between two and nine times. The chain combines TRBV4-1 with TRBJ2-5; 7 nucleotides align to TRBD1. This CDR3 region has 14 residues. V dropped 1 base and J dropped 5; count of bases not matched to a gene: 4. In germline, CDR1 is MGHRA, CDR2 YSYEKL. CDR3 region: CASSQVTGAETQYF. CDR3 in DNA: TGCGCCAGCAGCCAAGTCACAGGGGCGGAGACCCAGTACTTC.

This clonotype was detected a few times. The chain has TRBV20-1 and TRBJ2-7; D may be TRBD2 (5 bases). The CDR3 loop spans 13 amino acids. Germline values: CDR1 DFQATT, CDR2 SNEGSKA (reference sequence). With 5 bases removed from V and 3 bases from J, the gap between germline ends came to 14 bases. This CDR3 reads CSASRGADYEQYF. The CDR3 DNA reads TGCAGTGCTTCCCGGGGAGCGGACTACGAGCAGTACTTC.

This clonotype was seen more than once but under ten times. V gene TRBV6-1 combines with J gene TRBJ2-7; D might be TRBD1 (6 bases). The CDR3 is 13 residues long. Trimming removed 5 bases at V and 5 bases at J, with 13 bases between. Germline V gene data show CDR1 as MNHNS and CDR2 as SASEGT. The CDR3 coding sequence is TGTGCCAGCAGTCGGGACAAACCCGACGAGCAGTACTTC. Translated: CASSRDKPDEQYF.

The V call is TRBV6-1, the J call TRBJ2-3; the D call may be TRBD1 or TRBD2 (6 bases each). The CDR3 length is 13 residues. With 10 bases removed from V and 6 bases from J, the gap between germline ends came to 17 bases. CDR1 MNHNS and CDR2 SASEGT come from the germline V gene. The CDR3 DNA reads TGTGCCACCGCTAACAGGGAGGCCGATACGCAGTATTTT. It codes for CATANREADTQYF.

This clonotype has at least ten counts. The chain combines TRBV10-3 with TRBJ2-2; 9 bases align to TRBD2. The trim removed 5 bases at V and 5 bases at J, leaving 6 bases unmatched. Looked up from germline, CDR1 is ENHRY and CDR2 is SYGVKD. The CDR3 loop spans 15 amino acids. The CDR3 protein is CAISSSGGRTGELFF. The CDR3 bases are TGTGCCATCAGTTCCAGCGGGGGGAGGACCGGGGAGCTGTTTTTT.

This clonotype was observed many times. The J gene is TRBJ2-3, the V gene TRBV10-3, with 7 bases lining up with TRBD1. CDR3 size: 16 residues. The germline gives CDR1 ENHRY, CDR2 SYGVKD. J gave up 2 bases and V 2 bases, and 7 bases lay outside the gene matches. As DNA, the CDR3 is TGTGCCATCAGTGAGGGCAGGGGGATCAACACAGATACGCAGTATTTT. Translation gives CAISEGRGINTDTQYF.

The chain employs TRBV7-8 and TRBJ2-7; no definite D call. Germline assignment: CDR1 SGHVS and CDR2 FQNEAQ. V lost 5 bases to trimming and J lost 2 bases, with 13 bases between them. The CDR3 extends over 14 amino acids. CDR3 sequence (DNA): TGTGCCAGCAGCACCACTGACGGAACCTACGAGCAGTACTTC. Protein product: CASSTTDGTYEQYF.

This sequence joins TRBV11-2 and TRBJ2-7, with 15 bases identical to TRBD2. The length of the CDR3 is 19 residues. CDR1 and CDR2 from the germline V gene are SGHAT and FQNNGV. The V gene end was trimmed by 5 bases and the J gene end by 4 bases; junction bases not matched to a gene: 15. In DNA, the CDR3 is TGTGCCAGCAGCCCCCGACCGGGACTAGCGGGAGGTAGGGTGTACGAGCAGTACTTC. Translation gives CASSPRPGLAGGRVYEQYF.

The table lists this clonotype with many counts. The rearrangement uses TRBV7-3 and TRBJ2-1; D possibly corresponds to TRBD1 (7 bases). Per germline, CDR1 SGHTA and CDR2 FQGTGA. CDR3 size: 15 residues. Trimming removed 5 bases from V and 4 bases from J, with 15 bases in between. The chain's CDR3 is CASSLGGDRYNEQFF. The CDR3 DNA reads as TGTGCCAGCAGCCTCGGAGGGGACAGATACAATGAGCAGTTCTTC.